This TCR beta chain was sequenced during a study of T cell changes during pregnancy in multiple sclerosis. The V gene's germline CDR1 is LNHNV and CDR2 YYDKDF (reference sequence). The CDR3 contains 14 residues. Trimming removed 3 bases from V and 5 bases from J; junction bases left unmatched: 3. The protocol was immunoSEQ multiplex PCR, while the TCRdb copy is restricted to in-frame clones and leaves out a portion. The sample contains almost 50,000 clones, 92% of which appear only once. The sample here was CD4+ T cells from peripheral blood mononuclear cells, taken in the second trimester of pregnancy. The TCR sequence derives from a female donor in good health, enrolled as a control in a pregnancy study. V gene TRBV15 combines with J gene TRBJ1-4; 7 nucleotides line up with TRBD1. CDR3 amino acids: CATSRDRRNEKLFF. CDR3 nucleotides: TGTGCCACCAGCAGGGACAGGAGAAATGAAAAACTGTTTTTT.